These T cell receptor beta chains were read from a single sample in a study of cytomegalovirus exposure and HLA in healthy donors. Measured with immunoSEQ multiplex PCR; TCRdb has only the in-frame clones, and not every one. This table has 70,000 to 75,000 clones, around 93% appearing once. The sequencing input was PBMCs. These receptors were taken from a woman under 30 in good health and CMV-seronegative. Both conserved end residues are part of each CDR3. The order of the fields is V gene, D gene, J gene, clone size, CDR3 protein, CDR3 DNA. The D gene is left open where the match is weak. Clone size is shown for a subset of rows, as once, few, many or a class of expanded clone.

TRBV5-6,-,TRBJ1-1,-,CASSLWRRNTEAFF,TGTGCCAGCAGCTTGTGGCGGAGGAACACTGAAGCTTTCTTT
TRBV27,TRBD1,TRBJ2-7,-,CASSPRDRVYEQYF,TGTGCCAGCAGTCCCCGGGACAGGGTCTACGAGCAGTACTTC
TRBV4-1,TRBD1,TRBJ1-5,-,CASRLTGTNQPQHF,TGCGCCAGCAGGCTGACAGGGACCAATCAGCCCCAGCATTTT
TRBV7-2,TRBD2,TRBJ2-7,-,CASSSSGGAGYEQYF,TGTGCCAGCAGCTCTAGCGGGGGGGCCGGGTACGAGCAGTACTTC
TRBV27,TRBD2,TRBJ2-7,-,CASSLVGTSGPYEQYF,TGTGCCAGCAGTTTAGTCGGCACTAGCGGACCCTACGAGCAGTACTTC
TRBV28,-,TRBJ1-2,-,CASSLEWRANYGYTF,TGTGCCAGCAGTTTAGAATGGCGGGCTAACTATGGCTACACCTTC
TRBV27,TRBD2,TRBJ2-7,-,CASSPEGLAGWNEQYF,TGTGCCAGCAGTCCCGAGGGACTAGCAGGATGGAACGAGCAGTACTTC
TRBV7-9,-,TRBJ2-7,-,CASSQQGVSYEQYF,TGTGCCAGCAGCCAACAGGGCGTCTCCTACGAGCAGTACTTC
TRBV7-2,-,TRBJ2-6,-,CASKLRTAGSGANVLTF,TGTGCCAGCAAACTTAGGACAGCAGGCTCTGGGGCCAACGTCCTGACTTTC
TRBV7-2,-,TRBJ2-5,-,CASSPSPWETQYF,TGTGCCAGCAGCCCGAGCCCATGGGAGACCCAGTACTTC
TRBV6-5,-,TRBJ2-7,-,CASSYRPGTTYEQYF,TGTGCCAGCAGTTACCGTCCAGGGACAACCTACGAGCAGTACTTC
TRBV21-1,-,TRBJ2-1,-,CASSKEEVAGGQSSYNEQFF,TGTGCCAGCAGCAAAGAAGAGGTAGCGGGAGGACAGAGCTCCTACAATGAGCAGTTCTTC
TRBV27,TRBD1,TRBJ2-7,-,CASRTGRTGTDEQYF,TGTGCCAGCAGGACCGGACGGACAGGGACCGACGAGCAGTACTTC
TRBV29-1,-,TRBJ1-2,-,CSVGNRQDHYGYTF,TGCAGCGTTGGAAACAGACAGGATCACTATGGCTACACCTTC
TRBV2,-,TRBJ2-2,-,CASRDLSGKNTGELFF,TGTGCCAGCAGAGATCTTAGCGGAAAGAACACCGGGGAGCTGTTTTTT
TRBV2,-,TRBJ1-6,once,CALKAGKSYNSPLHF,TGTGCCCTCAAGGCAGGGAAATCCTATAATTCACCCCTCCACTTT
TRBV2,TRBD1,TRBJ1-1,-,CATLRDRMNTEAFF,TGTGCCACCCTGAGGGACAGAATGAACACTGAAGCTTTCTTT
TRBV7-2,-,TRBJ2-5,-,CASSLVSVETQYF,TGTGCCAGCAGCTTAGTTAGCGTAGAGACCCAGTACTTC
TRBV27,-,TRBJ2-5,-,CASSYAETQYF,TGTGCCAGCAGTTATGCGGAGACCCAGTACTTC
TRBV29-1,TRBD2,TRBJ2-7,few,CSVGLALSSYEQYF,TGCAGCGTTGGACTAGCCCTGAGCTCCTACGAGCAGTACTTC
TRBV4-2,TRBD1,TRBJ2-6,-,CASSQGTGSGANVLTF,TGTGCCAGCAGCCAGGGGACAGGGTCCGGGGCCAACGTCCTGACTTTC
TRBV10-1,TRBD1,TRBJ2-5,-,CASSKQTGEETQYF,TGCGCCAGCAGCAAACAGACAGGGGAAGAGACCCAGTACTTC
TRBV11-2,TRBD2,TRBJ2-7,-,CASKGLAAYEQYF,TGTGCTTCTAAAGGACTAGCGGCCTACGAGCAGTACTTC
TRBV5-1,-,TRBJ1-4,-,CASSLTPRTRGEKLFF,TGCGCCAGCAGCTTGACCCCCCGGACAAGAGGTGAAAAACTGTTTTTT
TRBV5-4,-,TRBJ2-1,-,CASSLSRANEQFF,TGTGCCAGCAGCTTGTCCAGGGCCAATGAGCAGTTCTTC
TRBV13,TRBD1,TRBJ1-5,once,CASSLGGQGTQPQHF,TGTGCCAGCAGCTTAGGTGGACAGGGTACGCAGCCCCAGCATTTT
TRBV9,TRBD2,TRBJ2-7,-,CASSACFTGLVDYEQYF,TGTGCCAGCAGCGCTTGCTTTACGGGACTAGTGGACTACGAGCAGTACTTC
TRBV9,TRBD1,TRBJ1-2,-,CASSATGAYGYTF,TGTGCCAGCAGCGCAACAGGGGCTTATGGCTACACCTTC
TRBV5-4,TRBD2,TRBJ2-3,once,CASSSLAGIVTDTQYF,TGTGCCAGCAGCTCCCTAGCGGGGATAGTCACAGATACGCAGTATTTT
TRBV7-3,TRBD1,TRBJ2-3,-,CASSRGTGGFTDTQYF,TGTGCCAGCAGCCGGGGGACAGGGGGCTTCACAGATACGCAGTATTTT
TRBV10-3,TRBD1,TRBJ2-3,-,CAISEVWTGGTDTQYF,TGTGCCATCAGTGAGGTTTGGACAGGGGGAACAGATACGCAGTATTTT
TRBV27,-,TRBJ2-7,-,CASSLSAGAELSYEQYF,TGTGCCAGCAGTTTATCGGCAGGAGCGGAACTCTCCTACGAGCAGTACTTC
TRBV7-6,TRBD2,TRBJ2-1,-,CASSPRLAKTYNEQFF,TGTGCCAGCAGCCCCAGACTAGCGAAAACCTACAATGAGCAGTTCTTC
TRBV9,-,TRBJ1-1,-,CASAALNTEAFF,TGTGCCAGCGCGGCCTTGAACACTGAAGCTTTCTTT
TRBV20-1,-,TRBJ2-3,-,CSALSTDTQYF,TGCAGTGCTCTGAGCACAGATACGCAGTATTTT
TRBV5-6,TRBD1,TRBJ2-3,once,CASSPGGTGGDTQYF,TGTGCCAGCAGCCCGGGGGGGACAGGGGGAGATACGCAGTATTTT
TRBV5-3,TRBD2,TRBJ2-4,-,CARSAGTSGSGSKNIQYF,TGTGCCAGAAGCGCTGGGACTAGCGGGAGTGGAAGCAAAAACATTCAGTACTTC
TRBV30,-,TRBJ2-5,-,CAWSVQGGSGETQYF,TGTGCCTGGAGTGTACAGGGCGGGAGCGGGGAGACCCAGTACTTC
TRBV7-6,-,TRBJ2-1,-,CASSLAGNYNEQFF,TGTGCCAGCAGCTTAGCGGGCAACTACAATGAGCAGTTCTTC
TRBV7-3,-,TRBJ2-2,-,CASSFGDTGELFF,TGTGCCAGCAGCTTCGGGGACACCGGGGAGCTGTTTTTT
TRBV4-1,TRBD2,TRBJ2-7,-,CASSQVPAGGYEQYF,TGCGCCAGCAGCCAAGTCCCAGCGGGAGGGTACGAGCAGTACTTC
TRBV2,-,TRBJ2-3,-,CASSVRTGDGTQYF,TGTGCCAGCAGTGTTCGGACGGGGGACGGTACGCAGTATTTT
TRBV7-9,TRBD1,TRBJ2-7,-,CASSLVSWDSTYEQYF,TGTGCCAGCAGCTTAGTCTCGTGGGACAGCACCTACGAGCAGTACTTC
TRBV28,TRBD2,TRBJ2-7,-,CASRTATSRYEQYF,TGTGCCAGCAGAACGGCGACTAGCCGCTACGAGCAGTACTTC
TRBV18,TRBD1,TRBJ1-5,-,CASSQDRGPDGNQPQHF,TGTGCCAGCTCACAGGACAGGGGGCCGGATGGAAATCAGCCCCAGCATTTT
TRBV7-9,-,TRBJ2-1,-,CASIDYHNEQFF,TGTGCCAGCATCGACTATCACAATGAGCAGTTCTTC
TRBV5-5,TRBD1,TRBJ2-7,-,CASSLEGQSYEQYF,TGTGCCAGCAGCTTGGAGGGACAGTCCTACGAGCAGTACTTC
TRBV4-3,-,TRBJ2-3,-,CASSQARDGSDTQYF,TGCGCCAGCAGCCAAGCGCGGGACGGTTCAGATACGCAGTATTTT
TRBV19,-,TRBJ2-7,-,CASSMRAGEQYF,TGTGCCAGTAGTATGAGGGCGGGGGAGCAGTACTTC
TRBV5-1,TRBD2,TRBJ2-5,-,CASSPGGTSGQETQYF,TGCGCCAGCAGCCCCGGAGGGACTAGCGGGCAAGAGACCCAGTACTTC
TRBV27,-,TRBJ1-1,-,CASSFQTAGTEAFF,TGTGCCAGCAGTTTTCAAACGGCAGGCACTGAAGCTTTCTTT
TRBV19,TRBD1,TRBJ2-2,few,CASSGTGIAGELFF,TGTGCCAGCTCCGGGACAGGGATCGCCGGGGAGCTGTTTTTT
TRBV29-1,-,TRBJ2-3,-,CSTTTRGTADTQYF,TGCAGCACCACTACGCGTGGTACGGCAGATACGCAGTATTTT
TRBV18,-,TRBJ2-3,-,CASSPGQVTDTQYF,TGTGCCAGCTCACCGGGCCAGGTAACAGATACGCAGTATTTT